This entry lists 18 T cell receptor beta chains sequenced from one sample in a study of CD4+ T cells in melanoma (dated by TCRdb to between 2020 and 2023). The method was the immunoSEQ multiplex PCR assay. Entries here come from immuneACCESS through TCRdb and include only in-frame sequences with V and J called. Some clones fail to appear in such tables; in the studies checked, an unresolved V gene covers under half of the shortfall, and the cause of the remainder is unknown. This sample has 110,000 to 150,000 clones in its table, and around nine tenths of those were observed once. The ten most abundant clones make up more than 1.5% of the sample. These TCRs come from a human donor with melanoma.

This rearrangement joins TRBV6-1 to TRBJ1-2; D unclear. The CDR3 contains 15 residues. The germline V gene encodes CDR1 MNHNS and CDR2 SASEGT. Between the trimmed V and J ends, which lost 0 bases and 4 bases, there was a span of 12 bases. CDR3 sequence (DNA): TGTGCCAGCAGTGAAGCTCCCCGGAAGATCTATGGCTACACCTTC. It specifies CASSEAPRKIYGYTF.

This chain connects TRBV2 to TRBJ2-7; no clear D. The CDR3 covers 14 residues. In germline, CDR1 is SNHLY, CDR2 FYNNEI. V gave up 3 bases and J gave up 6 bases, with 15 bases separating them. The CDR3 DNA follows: TGTGCCAGCAGTGACCGGCTAGGGATCGGCGAGCAGTACTTC. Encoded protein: CASSDRLGIGEQYF.

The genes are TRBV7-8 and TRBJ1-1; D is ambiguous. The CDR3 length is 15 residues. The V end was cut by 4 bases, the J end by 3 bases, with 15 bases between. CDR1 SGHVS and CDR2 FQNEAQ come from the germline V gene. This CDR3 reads CASSSWTYSDTEAFF. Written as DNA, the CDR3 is TGTGCCAGCAGCTCTTGGACCTATTCGGACACTGAAGCTTTCTTT. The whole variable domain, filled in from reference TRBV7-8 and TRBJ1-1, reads GAGVSQSPRYKVAKRGQDVALRCDPISGHVSLFWYQQALGQGPEFLTYFQNEAQLDKSGLPSDRFFAERPEGSVSTLKIQRTQQEDSAVYLCASSSWTYSDTEAFFGQGTRLTVV.

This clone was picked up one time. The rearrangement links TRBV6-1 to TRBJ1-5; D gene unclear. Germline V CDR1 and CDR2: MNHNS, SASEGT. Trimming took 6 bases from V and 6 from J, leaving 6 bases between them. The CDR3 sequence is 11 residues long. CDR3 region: CASSWGQPQHF. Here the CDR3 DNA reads TGTGCCAGCAGCTGGGGTCAGCCCCAGCATTTT.

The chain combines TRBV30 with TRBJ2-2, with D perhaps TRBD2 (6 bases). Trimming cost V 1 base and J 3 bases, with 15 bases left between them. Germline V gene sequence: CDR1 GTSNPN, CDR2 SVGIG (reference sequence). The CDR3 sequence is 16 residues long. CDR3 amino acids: CAWSASRAGHTGELFF. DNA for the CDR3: TGTGCCTGGAGTGCTTCTCGGGCGGGGCACACCGGGGAGCTGTTTTTT. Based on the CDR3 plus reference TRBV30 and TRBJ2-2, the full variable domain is SQTIHQWPATLVQPVGSPLSLECTVEGTSNPNLYWYRQAAGRGLQLLFYSVGIGQISSEVPQNLSASRPQDRQFILSSKKLLLSDSGFYLCAWSASRAGHTGELFFGEGSRLTVL.

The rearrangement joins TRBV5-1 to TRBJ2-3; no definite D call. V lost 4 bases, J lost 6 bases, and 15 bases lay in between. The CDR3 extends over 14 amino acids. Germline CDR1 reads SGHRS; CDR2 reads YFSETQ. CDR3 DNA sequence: TGCGCCAGCAGCATTACTTATGGCCAGGATACGCAGTATTTT. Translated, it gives CASSITYGQDTQYF.

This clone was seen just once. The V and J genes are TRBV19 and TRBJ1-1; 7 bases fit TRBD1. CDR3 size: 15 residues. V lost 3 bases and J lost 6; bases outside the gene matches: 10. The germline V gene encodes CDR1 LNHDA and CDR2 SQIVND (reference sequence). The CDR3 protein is CASSMDLRGTAEAFF. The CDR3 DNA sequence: TGTGCCAGTAGTATGGATCTTCGAGGGACAGCTGAAGCTTTCTTT.

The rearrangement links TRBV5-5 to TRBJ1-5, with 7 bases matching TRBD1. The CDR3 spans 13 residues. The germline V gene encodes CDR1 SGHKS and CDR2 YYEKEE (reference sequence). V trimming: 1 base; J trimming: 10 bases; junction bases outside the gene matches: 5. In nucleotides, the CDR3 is TGTGCCAGCAGCTTGACAGGGGCCGCACCCCAGCATTTT. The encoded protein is CASSLTGAAPQHF.

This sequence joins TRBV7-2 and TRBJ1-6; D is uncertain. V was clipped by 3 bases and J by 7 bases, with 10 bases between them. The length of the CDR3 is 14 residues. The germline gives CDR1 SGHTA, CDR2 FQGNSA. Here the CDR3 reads CASSLWDVNSPLHF. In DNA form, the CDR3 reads TGTGCCAGCAGCTTGTGGGATGTCAATTCACCCCTCCACTTT.

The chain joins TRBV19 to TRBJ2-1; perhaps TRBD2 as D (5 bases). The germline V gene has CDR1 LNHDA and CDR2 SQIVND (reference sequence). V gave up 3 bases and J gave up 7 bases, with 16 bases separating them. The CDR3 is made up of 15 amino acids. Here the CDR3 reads CASSIGEPNRNEQFF. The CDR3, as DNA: TGTGCCAGTAGTATCGGGGAACCCAACCGGAATGAGCAGTTCTTC.

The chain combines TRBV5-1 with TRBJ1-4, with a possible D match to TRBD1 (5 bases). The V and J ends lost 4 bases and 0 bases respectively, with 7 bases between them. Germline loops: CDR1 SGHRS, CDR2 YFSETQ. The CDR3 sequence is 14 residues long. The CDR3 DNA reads TGCGCCAGCAGCATGGGGGCAACTAATGAAAAACTGTTTTTT. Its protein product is CASSMGATNEKLFF. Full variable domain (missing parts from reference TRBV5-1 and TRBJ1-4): KAGVTQTPRYLIKTRGQQVTLSCSPISGHRSVSWYQQTPGQGLQFLFEYFSETQRNKGNFPGRFSGRQFSNSRSEMNVSTLELGDSALYLCASSMGATNEKLFFGSGTQLSVL.

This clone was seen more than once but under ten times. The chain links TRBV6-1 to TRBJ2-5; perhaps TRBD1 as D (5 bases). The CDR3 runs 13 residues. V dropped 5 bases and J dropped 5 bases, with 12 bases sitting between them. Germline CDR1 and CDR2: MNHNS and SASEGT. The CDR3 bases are TGTGCCAGCAGTAGGGGAATTACGGAGACCCAGTACTTC. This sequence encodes CASSRGITETQYF.

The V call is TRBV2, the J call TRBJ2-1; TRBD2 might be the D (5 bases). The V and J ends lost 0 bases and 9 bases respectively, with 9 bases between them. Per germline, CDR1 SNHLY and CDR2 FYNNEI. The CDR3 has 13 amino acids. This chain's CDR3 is CASSEASRGEQFF. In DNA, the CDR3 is TGTGCCAGCAGTGAAGCCAGTCGGGGTGAGCAGTTCTTC.

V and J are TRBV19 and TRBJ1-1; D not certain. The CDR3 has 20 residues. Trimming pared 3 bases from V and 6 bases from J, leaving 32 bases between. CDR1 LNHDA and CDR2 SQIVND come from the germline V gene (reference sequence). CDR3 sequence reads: CASSIWAGRLKLGNAPEAFF. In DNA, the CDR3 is TGTGCCAGTAGTATTTGGGCAGGACGTTTAAAGCTGGGAAATGCACCTGAAGCTTTCTTT.

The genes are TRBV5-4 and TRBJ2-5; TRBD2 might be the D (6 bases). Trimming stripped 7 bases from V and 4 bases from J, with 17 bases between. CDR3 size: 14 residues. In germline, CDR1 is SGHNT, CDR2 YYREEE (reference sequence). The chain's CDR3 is CASCRDSLVETQYF. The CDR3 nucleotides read TGTGCCAGCTGCCGGGACTCTCTAGTAGAGACCCAGTACTTC.

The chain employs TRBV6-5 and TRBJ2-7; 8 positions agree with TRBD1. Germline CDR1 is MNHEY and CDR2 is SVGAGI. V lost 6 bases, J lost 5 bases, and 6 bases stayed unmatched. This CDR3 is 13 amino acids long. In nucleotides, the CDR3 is TGTGCCAGCAGCGGCAGGGGGCGGGACGAGCAGTACTTC. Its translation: CASSGRGRDEQYF.

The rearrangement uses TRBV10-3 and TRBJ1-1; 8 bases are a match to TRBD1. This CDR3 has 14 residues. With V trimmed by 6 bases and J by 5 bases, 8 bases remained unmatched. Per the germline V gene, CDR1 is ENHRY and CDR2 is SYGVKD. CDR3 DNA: TGTGCCATCAGCGACTTAAGGGACAGGACTGAAGCTTTCTTT. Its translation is CAISDLRDRTEAFF.

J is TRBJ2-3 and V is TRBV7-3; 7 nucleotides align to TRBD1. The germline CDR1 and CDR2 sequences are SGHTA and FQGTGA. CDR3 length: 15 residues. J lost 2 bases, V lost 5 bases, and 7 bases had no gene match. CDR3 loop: CASSLQTGFTDTQYF. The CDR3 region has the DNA TGTGCCAGCAGCCTACAGACAGGGTTCACAGATACGCAGTATTTT.